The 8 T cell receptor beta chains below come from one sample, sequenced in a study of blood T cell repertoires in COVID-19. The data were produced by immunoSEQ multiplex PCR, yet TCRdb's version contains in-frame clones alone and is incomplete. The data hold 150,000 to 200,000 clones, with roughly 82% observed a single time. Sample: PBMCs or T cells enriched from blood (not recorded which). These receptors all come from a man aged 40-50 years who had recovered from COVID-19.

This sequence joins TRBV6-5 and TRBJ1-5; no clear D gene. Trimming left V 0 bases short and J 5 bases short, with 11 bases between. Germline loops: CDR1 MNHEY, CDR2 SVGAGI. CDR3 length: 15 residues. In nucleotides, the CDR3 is TGTGCCAGCAGTTACTCCGGACTAAGGGATCAGCCCCAGCATTTT. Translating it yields CASSYSGLRDQPQHF.

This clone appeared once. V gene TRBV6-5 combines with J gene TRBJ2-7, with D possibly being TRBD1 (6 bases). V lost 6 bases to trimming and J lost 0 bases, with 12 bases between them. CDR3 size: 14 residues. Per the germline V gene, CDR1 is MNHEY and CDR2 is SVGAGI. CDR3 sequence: CASSVGQSSYEQYF. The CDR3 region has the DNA TGTGCCAGCAGCGTCGGACAGAGCTCCTACGAGCAGTACTTC.

This CDR3 reads CAWSKGLAGSTDTQYF. Written as DNA, the CDR3 is TGTGCCTGGAGTAAGGGACTAGCGGGATCTACAGATACGCAGTATTTT. V usage is TRBV30 and J usage is TRBJ2-3; 13 bases agree with TRBD2. The CDR3 runs to 16 residues. Losses at the gene ends were 2 bases for V and 3 bases for J; bases not matched to a gene: 5. Germline V CDR1 and CDR2: GTSNPN, SVGIG (reference sequence).

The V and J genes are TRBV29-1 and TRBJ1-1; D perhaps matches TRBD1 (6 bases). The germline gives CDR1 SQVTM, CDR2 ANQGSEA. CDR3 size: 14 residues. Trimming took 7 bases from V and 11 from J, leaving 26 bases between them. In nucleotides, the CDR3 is TGCAGCGCCAGCGTTCGGGACATACTAAGAAAGGCTTTCTTT. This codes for CSASVRDILRKAFF.

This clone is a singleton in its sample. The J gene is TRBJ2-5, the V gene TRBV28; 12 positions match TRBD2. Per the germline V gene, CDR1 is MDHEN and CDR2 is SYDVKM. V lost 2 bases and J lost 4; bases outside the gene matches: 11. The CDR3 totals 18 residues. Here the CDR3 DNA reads TGTGCCAGCAGTTTACGTCTAGCGGGAGGGCCGAGGAGAGAGACCCAGTACTTC. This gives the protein CASSLRLAGGPRRETQYF.

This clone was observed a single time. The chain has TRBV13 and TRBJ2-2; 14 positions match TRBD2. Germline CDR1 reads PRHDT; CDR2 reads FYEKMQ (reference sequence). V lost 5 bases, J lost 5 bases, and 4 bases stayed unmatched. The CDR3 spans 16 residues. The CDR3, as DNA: TGTGCCAGCAGCGCTAGACTAGCGGGAGGGACCGGGGAGCTGTTTTTT. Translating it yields CASSARLAGGTGELFF.

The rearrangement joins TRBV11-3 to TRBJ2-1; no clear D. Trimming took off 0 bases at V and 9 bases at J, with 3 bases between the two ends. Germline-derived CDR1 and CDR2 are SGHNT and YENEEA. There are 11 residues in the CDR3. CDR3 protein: CASSLDGEQFF. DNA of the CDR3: TGTGCCAGCAGCTTAGACGGTGAGCAGTTCTTC.

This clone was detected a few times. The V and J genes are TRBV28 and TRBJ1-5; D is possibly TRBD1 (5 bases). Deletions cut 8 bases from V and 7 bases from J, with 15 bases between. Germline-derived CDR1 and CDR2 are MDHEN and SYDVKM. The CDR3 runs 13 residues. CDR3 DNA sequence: TGTGCCAGCCGAAGCCCAGGGAGGCAGCCCCAGCATTTT. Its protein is CASRSPGRQPQHF.